A single sample is the source of the 32 T cell receptor beta chains below, sequenced in a study of somatic reversion in DOCK8 deficiency. Using EuroClonality-NGS primers, TRB was amplified from about 98 ng genomic DNA in one-step amplicon PCR. A single record per CDR3 protein comes from TCRdb applying MiXCR to the multiplex PCR reads. The sample holds some 1,500 distinct CDR3 sequences, about 30% seen once. The sample consisted of peripheral blood. The receptors were gathered from a human donor with DOCK8 deficiency.

V and J are TRBV5-1 and TRBJ1-4; TRBD1 is a possible D gene (5 bases). Germline V gene sequence: CDR1 SGHRS, CDR2 YFSETQ. This CDR3 comprises 14 residues. V was shortened by 0 bases and J by 8 bases, with 11 bases between the two germline ends. The CDR3: CASSLDRLGEKLFF. The CDR3 nucleotides read TGCGCCAGCAGCTTGGACAGGTTAGGGGAAAAACTGTTTTTT.

The chain employs TRBV5-4 and TRBJ1-4, with D uncertain. Per germline, CDR1 SGHNT and CDR2 YYREEE (reference sequence). The CDR3 has 15 residues. Trimming took off 0 bases at V and 4 bases at J, with 10 bases between the two ends. The CDR3 reads CASSLDPGVNEKLFF. For the CDR3, the DNA is TGTGCCAGCAGCTTGGACCCAGGAGTTAATGAAAAACTGTTTTTT.

By proportion, this clonotype is medium-sized. The chain recombines TRBV19 with TRBJ1-1; D is unclear. The CDR3 runs to 13 residues. V lost 2 bases and J 4 bases, leaving 8 bases between the germline ends. The germline gives CDR1 LNHDA, CDR2 SQIVND (reference sequence). Here the CDR3 DNA reads TGTGCCAGTAGTATAAGGGTTGGCACTGAAGCTTTCTTT. Its protein is CASSIRVGTEAFF.

This clonotype was found a few times. A read error may produce the germline difference seen at one junction end. The chain links TRBV28 to TRBJ2-7; D uncertain. This CDR3 has 14 residues. Germline CDR1 and CDR2: MDHEN and SYDVKM. Here the CDR3 reads CASSLGPVRLVGPF. CDR3 sequence (DNA): TGTGCCAGCAGTTTAGGTCCTGTGAGATTGGTAGGACCGTTC. Based on the CDR3 plus reference TRBV28 and TRBJ2-7, the full variable domain is DVKVTQSSRYLVKRTGEKVFLECVQDMDHENMFWYRQDPGLGLRLIYFSYDVKMKEKGDIPEGYSVSREKKERFSLILESASTNQTSMYLCASSLGPVRLVGPFGPGTRLTVT.

By sample share, this clonotype is medium-sized (0.01 to 0.1%). The V gene is TRBV28, the J gene TRBJ1-6; D might be TRBD1 (5 bases). Germline V gene data show CDR1 as MDHEN and CDR2 as SYDVKM. V lost 4 bases and J lost 0, with 7 bases in between. The CDR3 runs 15 residues. The CDR3 nucleotides are TGTGCCAGCAGTTCAGGGAGCTCCTATAATTCACCCCTCCACTTT. Encoded protein: CASSSGSSYNSPLHF.

The sample holds one count of this clonotype. The rearrangement uses TRBV7-9 and TRBJ1-1; D possibly corresponds to TRBD1 (5 bases). In germline, CDR1 is SEHNR, CDR2 FQNEAQ (reference sequence). The CDR3 totals 16 residues. Trimming left V 0 bases short and J 0 bases short, with 11 bases between. DNA of the CDR3: TGTGCCAGCAGCTTAGCGTCGGGACGGATGAACACTGAAGCTTTCTTT. It translates to CASSLASGRMNTEAFF.

Relative to its sample, this clonotype is large. The chain joins TRBV10-3 to TRBJ1-4, with TRBD1 identical over 8 bases. In germline, CDR1 is ENHRY, CDR2 SYGVKD. The V gene end was trimmed by 4 bases and the J gene end by 7 bases; junction bases not matched to a gene: 8. This CDR3 contains 15 residues. CDR3 protein: CAISAEQGATEKLFF. CDR3 nucleotide sequence: TGTGCCATCAGTGCCGAGCAGGGGGCGACTGAAAAACTGTTTTTT.

This clonotype has only a few counts. The chain recombines TRBV4-2 with TRBJ1-2; D gene ambiguous. This CDR3 region has 12 residues. V dropped 0 bases and J dropped 7 bases, with 6 bases sitting between them. Germline values: CDR1 LGHNA, CDR2 YNFKEQ. CDR3 nucleotide sequence: TGTGCCAGCAGCCAAGAAAATTCTGGCTACACCTTC. Translation: CASSQENSGYTF.

On this clonotype: A much bigger clone sits one base away, suggesting this may be a read error. The chain uses TRBV5-1 and TRBJ1-1, with no clear D. The V end was cut by 5 bases, the J end by 4 bases, with 12 bases between. CDR3 length: 13 amino acids. In germline, CDR1 is SGHRS, CDR2 YFSETQ. The CDR3 DNA sequence: TGCGCCAGCAGAACAGAAGGGTCCACTGAAGCTTTCTTT. The encoded protein is CASRTEGSTEAFF.

This clonotype was counted ten times or more. The gene calls are TRBV19 and TRBJ2-5; 8 positions agree with TRBD2. Trimming removed 8 bases from V and 2 bases from J; junction bases left unmatched: 7. The CDR3 contains 14 residues. Germline V gives CDR1 LNHDA, CDR2 SQIVND (reference sequence). The CDR3 coding sequence is TGTGCCAGTTCTACTAGCGGAGTTCAAGAGACCCAGTACTTC. It is translated as CASSTSGVQETQYF. The entire variable domain, with the rest obtained from reference TRBV19 and TRBJ2-5, is as follows: DGGITQSPKYLFRKEGQNVTLSCEQNLNHDAMYWYRQDPGQGLRLIYYSQIVNDFQKGDIAEGYSVSREKKESFPLTVTSAQKNPTAFYLCASSTSGVQETQYFGPGTRLLVL.

The gene calls are TRBV6-6 and TRBJ2-7, with D perhaps TRBD1 (6 bases). Germline V gene data show CDR1 as MNHNY and CDR2 as SVGAGI (reference sequence). The CDR3 length is 13 residues. With 6 bases removed from V and 1 base from J, the gap between germline ends came to 10 bases. The CDR3 loop is CASSPTGSYEQYV. The CDR3 DNA reads TGTGCCAGCAGCCCCACAGGGTCCTACGAGCAGTACGTC.

The chain carries TRBV7-3 and TRBJ1-1; D is uncertain. Trimming removed 0 bases at V and 1 base at J, with 6 bases between. CDR1 and CDR2 from the germline V gene are SGHTA and FQGTGA. The CDR3 consists of 14 residues. CDR3 sequence reads: CASSLTKENTEAFF. The DNA for the CDR3 is TGTGCCAGCAGCTTAACCAAGGAGAACACTGAAGCTTTCTTT.

This chain connects TRBV5-6 to TRBJ1-5; D unclear. The CDR3 length is 15 residues. Trimming took 0 bases from V and 6 from J, leaving 13 bases between them. CDR1 and CDR2 from the germline V gene are SGHDT and YYEEEE. CDR3 loop: CASSLGFRGSQPQHF. The CDR3 nucleotides are TGTGCCAGCAGCTTGGGTTTCCGGGGATCTCAGCCCCAGCATTTT.

The V gene is TRBV20-1, the J gene TRBJ2-7; maybe TRBD1 (6 bases). The V gene's germline CDR1 is DFQATT and CDR2 SNEGSKA (reference sequence). The CDR3 covers 13 residues. V lost 6 bases and J 2 bases, leaving 14 bases between the germline ends. The CDR3 region has the DNA TGCAGTGCCACTGAACAGGGCACCTACGAGCAGTACGTC. Translated, it gives CSATEQGTYEQYV.

This clonotype has ten or more counts. The chain joins TRBV6-2 or TRBV6-3 to TRBJ1-5; D unclear. Germline CDR1 MNHEY, CDR2 SVGEGT. The V and J ends lost 6 bases and 2 bases respectively, with 5 bases between them. The CDR3 is 12 residues long. The CDR3 loop reads CASRKGNQPQHF. The CDR3 nucleotides read TGTGCCAGCAGAAAGGGCAATCAGCCCCAGCATTTT.

This clonotype has just a few counts. The chain links TRBV10-2 to TRBJ2-6; 7 nucleotides match TRBD2. CDR3 length: 17 amino acids. Germline CDR1 WSHSY, CDR2 SAAADI. The junction had 7 bases not matched to a gene; V was cut back by 4 bases and J by 1 base. The CDR3: CASSGLALLSGANVLTF. Written as DNA, the CDR3 is TGCGCCAGCAGTGGACTAGCACTACTTTCTGGGGCCAACGTCCTGACTTTC.

J is TRBJ1-5 and V is TRBV6-6, with D possibly matching TRBD1 (5 bases). V was clipped by 5 bases and J by 2 bases, with 10 bases between them. Germline V gives CDR1 MNHNY, CDR2 SVGAGI (reference sequence). This CDR3 is built from 14 residues. The CDR3 sequence: CASSADSRNQPQHF. In DNA, the CDR3 is TGTGCCAGCAGTGCCGACAGTCGCAATCAGCCCCAGCATTTT.

V usage is TRBV27 and J usage is TRBJ1-2; no clear D. This CDR3 region has 15 residues. The V and J ends lost 5 bases and 1 base respectively, with 14 bases between them. Germline-derived CDR1 and CDR2 are MNHEY and SMNVEV (reference sequence). The CDR3 sequence is CASSTIMADNYGYTF. The CDR3 DNA reads TGTGCCAGCAGTACCATAATGGCAGATAACTATGGCTACACCTTC.

This clonotype is labeled as medium-sized (0.01 to 0.1%). The gene calls are TRBV28 and TRBJ1-4; TRBD1 matches at 7 bases. In germline, CDR1 is MDHEN, CDR2 SYDVKM. Trimming cost V 10 bases and J 5 bases; bases outside gene matches: 10. The CDR3 covers 14 residues. This chain's CDR3 is CATSSGQINEKLFF. The CDR3 region has the DNA TGTGCCACCTCTTCGGGACAGATAAATGAAAAACTGTTTTTT.

The chain combines TRBV4-3 with TRBJ1-2, with a weak D call TRBD1 (5 bases). The germline CDR1 and CDR2 sequences are LGHNA and YSLEER. V gave up 2 bases and J gave up 4 bases, with 5 bases separating them. This CDR3 is built from 12 residues. CDR3: CASSQQGYGYTF. The CDR3 nucleotides read TGCGCCAGCAGCCAACAGGGCTATGGCTACACCTTC.

This clonotype occurred many times. This chain uses TRBV28 with TRBJ1-2, with D possibly being TRBD1 (5 bases). The CDR3 sequence is 14 residues long. Germline V gene data show CDR1 as MDHEN and CDR2 as SYDVKM. V lost 4 bases, J lost 7 bases, and 16 bases lay in between. The CDR3, as DNA: TGTGCCAGCAGTTCCTTGACAGCCCGGGGTGGCTACACCTTC. It is translated as CASSSLTARGGYTF.

There are a few counts of this clonotype. The rearrangement uses TRBV20-1 and TRBJ1-1; perhaps TRBD1 as D (5 bases). V lost 6 bases and J lost 7, with 15 bases in between. Germline V gene data show CDR1 as DFQATT and CDR2 as SNEGSKA (reference sequence). This CDR3 has 12 amino acids. Here the CDR3 reads CSASRGLGEAFF. CDR3 DNA sequence: TGCAGTGCCTCGAGGGGACTAGGTGAAGCTTTCTTT.

The chain uses TRBV9 and TRBJ1-3; D perhaps matches TRBD1 (5 bases). The germline V gene encodes CDR1 SGDLS and CDR2 YYNGEE. The CDR3 is 17 amino acids. Trimming removed 4 bases from V and 0 bases from J, with 17 bases in between. DNA for the CDR3: TGTGCCAGCAGCCCGACAGTTTCTTTACCCTCTGGAAACACCATATATTTT. Protein sequence: CASSPTVSLPSGNTIYF.

By proportion, this clonotype is medium-sized (0.01 to 0.1%). The chain recombines TRBV6-2 or TRBV6-3 with TRBJ1-3; D unclear. The CDR3 extends over 12 amino acids. Deletions cut 6 bases from V and 4 bases from J, with 7 bases between. Germline CDR1 and CDR2: MNHEY and SVGEGT. CDR3 sequence reads: CASRDPGNTIYF. CDR3 DNA: TGTGCCAGCAGGGACCCAGGAAACACCATATATTTT.

This clonotype was seen once. The germline gene is not matched at one end of the junction; a read error may be the cause. This rearrangement joins TRBV3-1 to TRBJ1-1; TRBD1 matches 7 bases. Germline V lookup: CDR1 LGHDT, CDR2 YNNKEL (reference sequence). The CDR3 contains 18 residues. CDR3 DNA sequence: TGTGTCAGCAGCCAGGGGACAGATTCTTATTCCGATGGCACTGAAGCTTTCTTT. Amino acid sequence: CVSSQGTDSYSDGTEAFF. The complete variable domain, with remaining parts taken from reference TRBV3-1 and TRBJ1-1, reads DTAVSQTPKYLVTQMGNDKSIKCEQNLGHDTMYWYKQDSKKFLKIMFSYNNKELIINETVPNRFSPKSPDKAHLNLHINSLELGDSAVYFCVSSQGTDSYSDGTEAFFGQGTRLTVV.

The genes are TRBV27 and TRBJ2-7; a possible D gene is TRBD2 (5 bases). The CDR3 is made up of 13 amino acids. The germline gives CDR1 MNHEY, CDR2 SMNVEV (reference sequence). The V and J ends lost 5 bases and 2 bases respectively, with 10 bases between them. CDR3 sequence: CASSPRAAYEQYF. CDR3 sequence (DNA): TGTGCCAGCAGTCCGAGGGCAGCCTACGAGCAGTACTTC.

Turning to this clonotype: A far larger clone is just one base off, so this is likely a read error. The chain links TRBV12-3 or TRBV12-4 to TRBJ1-6, with a tentative D call TRBD1 (5 bases). The DNA end favors TRBJ1-1, so the J call may be wrong. The CDR3 runs to 14 residues. This CDR3 reads CAGTKGEANTEAFF. CDR3 coding DNA: TGTGCCGGCACCAAAGGGGAGGCGAACACTGAAGCTTTCTTT.

The CDR3 DNA follows: TGCAGTGCTAATTATGACAACTATGGCTACACCTTC. Its protein product is CSANYDNYGYTF. V is TRBV20-1 and J is TRBJ1-2; D unclear. The CDR3 is 12 residues long. Germline CDR1 and CDR2: DFQATT and SNEGSKA (reference sequence). V was clipped by 4 bases and J by 2 bases, with 8 bases between them.

This clonotype was counted many times. This sequence joins TRBV20-1 and TRBJ2-2; 10 bases match TRBD1. The CDR3 has 16 residues. The germline V gene encodes CDR1 DFQATT and CDR2 SNEGSKA (reference sequence). Germline trimming cut 4 bases from V and 5 bases from J; bases unmatched to any gene: 10. The DNA for the CDR3 is TGCAGTGCTACCATGTTAGGACAGGGGGGAACCGGGGAGCTGTTTTTT. It codes for CSATMLGQGGTGELFF.

By share, this clonotype ranks as medium-sized (0.01 to 0.1%). The V and J genes are TRBV7-8 and TRBJ1-1, with D hard to call. The germline V gene encodes CDR1 SGHVS and CDR2 FQNEAQ. This CDR3 has 15 residues. V was clipped by 1 base and J by 0 bases, with 9 bases between them. CDR3 sequence (DNA): TGTGCCAGCAGCTTAGTGGGATACATGAACACTGAAGCTTTCTTT. This sequence encodes CASSLVGYMNTEAFF.

The J gene is TRBJ2-1, the V gene TRBV7-2, with a tentative D call TRBD1 (7 bases). This CDR3 contains 13 residues. Germline CDR1 SGHTA, CDR2 FQGNSA. V was cut by 3 bases and J by 6 bases, with 9 bases left in between. CDR3 in amino acids: CASSFQGGNEQFF. Written as DNA, the CDR3 is TGTGCCAGCAGCTTCCAGGGGGGCAATGAGCAGTTCTTC.

By its share, this clonotype is medium-sized. DNA of the CDR3: TGTGCCAGCAGCATGGACAGTGGGGAGCTGTTTTTT. Its protein product is CASSMDSGELFF. V gene TRBV11-2 combines with J gene TRBJ2-2; D is perhaps TRBD1 (6 bases). The CDR3 length is 12 residues. The V end lost 5 bases, the J end lost 8 bases, and 9 bases lay between the germline ends. Germline CDR1 reads SGHAT; CDR2 reads FQNNGV.